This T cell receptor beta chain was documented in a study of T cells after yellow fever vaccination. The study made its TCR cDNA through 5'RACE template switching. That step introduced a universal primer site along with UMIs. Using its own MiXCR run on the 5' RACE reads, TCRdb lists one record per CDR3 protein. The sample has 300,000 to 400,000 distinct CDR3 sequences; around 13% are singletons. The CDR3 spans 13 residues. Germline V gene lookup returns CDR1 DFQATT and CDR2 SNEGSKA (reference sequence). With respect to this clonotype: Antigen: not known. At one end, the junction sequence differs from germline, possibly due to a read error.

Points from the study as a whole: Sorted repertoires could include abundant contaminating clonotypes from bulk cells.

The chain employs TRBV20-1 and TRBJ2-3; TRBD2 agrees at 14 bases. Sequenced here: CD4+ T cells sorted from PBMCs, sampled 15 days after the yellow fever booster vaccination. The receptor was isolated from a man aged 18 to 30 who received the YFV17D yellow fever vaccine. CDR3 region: CSAVGLAGAQQDF. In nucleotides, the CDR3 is TGCAGTGCTGTGGGACTAGCGGGGGCCCAGCAGGATTTT.